This T cell receptor (beta chain) was captured by sequencing in a study of T cells in Graves' hyperthyroidism and ophthalmopathy. Ten or more counts support this clonotype. Germline V gene lookup returns CDR1 MNHEY and CDR2 SVGEGT. V gave up 0 bases and J gave up 6 bases, with 12 bases separating them. CDR3 size: 14 residues. Researchers amplified the TCR beta CDR3 regions from RNA transcripts. HTBI primers were used for first-round RT-PCR of the TCR CDR3. Using its own MiXCR run on the multiplex PCR reads, TCRdb lists one record per CDR3 protein. The sample carries 500,000 to 650,000 distinct CDR3 sequences, more than 14% recorded once.

The TCR originated in a woman aged 45-65 years with Graves' ophthalmopathy. What was sequenced was blood. This chain links TRBV6-2 or TRBV6-3 with TRBJ2-7, with D perhaps assigned TRBD1 or TRBD2 (5 bases each). The CDR3 loop is CASSYSGVSREQYF. The CDR3 nucleotides read TGTGCCAGCAGTTACTCGGGGGTTAGCCGCGAGCAGTACTTC.